The 27 T cell receptor beta chains reported below all come from one sample, sequenced in a study of control samples from healthy donors and cancer patients. Assay: immunoSEQ multiplex PCR; the TCRdb copy retains only in-frame clones and omits some. Here the sample spans some 130,000 clones, approximately 92% being singletons. The sample consisted of blood. These receptors were obtained from a woman between 45 and 65 years old in good health.

The chain couples TRBV30 to TRBJ1-2; the match to TRBD1 covers 10 bases. The CDR3 consists of 14 residues. Per germline, CDR1 GTSNPN and CDR2 SVGIG (reference sequence). Losses at the gene ends were 3 bases for V and 3 bases for J; bases not matched to a gene: 4. The DNA of the CDR3 is TGTGCCTGGAGAGGACAGGGGGAATACTATGGCTACACCTTC. This encodes CAWRGQGEYYGYTF.

Only one count was recorded for this clone. J is TRBJ2-5 and V is TRBV6-2 or TRBV6-3; 7 bases are shared with TRBD2. V shed 0 bases and J 0 bases; nucleotides not matched to a gene: 1. This CDR3 comprises 15 residues. The germline V gene encodes CDR1 MNHEY and CDR2 SVGEGT. The CDR3 DNA is TGTGCCAGCAGTTACTCGGCGGGAGACCAAGAGACCCAGTACTTC. It yields the protein CASSYSAGDQETQYF.

The chain has TRBV29-1 and TRBJ2-5, with D tentatively TRBD2 (7 bases). Between the trimmed V and J ends, which lost 4 bases and 1 base, there was a span of 16 bases. The germline V gene encodes CDR1 SQVTM and CDR2 ANQGSEA. The CDR3 loop spans 15 amino acids. CDR3: CSVVGGGGLQETQYF. CDR3 DNA sequence: TGCAGCGTTGTGGGGGGCGGGGGCCTCCAAGAGACCCAGTACTTC.

The chain employs TRBV29-1 and TRBJ1-1, with D perhaps TRBD1 (6 bases). This CDR3 spans 13 amino acids. The germline V and J ends were trimmed by 6 bases and 1 base, with 12 bases remaining between them. CDR1 and CDR2 (germline): SQVTM, ANQGSEA. This CDR3 is CSVASGANTEAFF. The CDR3 region has the DNA TGCAGCGTGGCATCAGGGGCGAACACTGAAGCTTTCTTT. Full variable domain (missing parts from reference TRBV29-1 and TRBJ1-1): SAVISQKPSRDICQRGTSLTIQCQVDSQVTMMFWYRQQPGQSLTLIATANQGSEATYESGFVIDKFPISRPNLTFSTLTVSNMSPEDSSIYLCSVASGANTEAFFGQGTRLTVV.

This clone is a singleton in its sample. V and J are TRBV29-1 and TRBJ2-2, with D unresolved. Germline CDR1 SQVTM, CDR2 ANQGSEA. The CDR3 extends over 13 amino acids. The V end lost 2 bases, the J end lost 7 bases, and 11 bases lay between the germline ends. This chain's CDR3 is CSVEPSWGGELFF. The CDR3 DNA reads as TGCAGCGTTGAACCATCCTGGGGCGGGGAGCTGTTTTTT.

J is TRBJ1-1 and V is TRBV19, with 9 bases lining up with TRBD1. CDR1 is LNHDA, CDR2 SQIVND, per germline (reference sequence). The V gene end was trimmed by 6 bases and the J gene end by 1 base; junction bases not matched to a gene: 6. The CDR3 runs to 15 residues. DNA for the CDR3: TGTGCCAGTAGGACAGGGGGGATCCAGAACACTGAAGCTTTCTTT. Translation: CASRTGGIQNTEAFF.

The table lists this clone with a count of one. V gene TRBV6-2 or TRBV6-3 combines with J gene TRBJ1-1; no definite D call. V lost 2 bases to trimming and J lost 4 bases, with 17 bases between them. Germline CDR1 reads MNHEY; CDR2 reads SVGEGT. This CDR3 is built from 16 residues. The CDR3 region is CASSYNFAGGSTEAFF. The CDR3 DNA is TGTGCCAGCAGTTACAATTTCGCAGGAGGTAGCACTGAAGCTTTCTTT.

The V gene is TRBV9, the J gene TRBJ2-5; D is uncertain. The CDR3 consists of 14 residues. Trimming took off 0 bases at V and 1 base at J, with 7 bases between the two ends. Per germline, CDR1 SGDLS and CDR2 YYNGEE. In nucleotides, the CDR3 is TGTGCCAGCAGCGTAGTTTCGGCCCAAGAGACCCAGTACTTC. Protein sequence: CASSVVSAQETQYF.

This clone has a single count. This chain uses TRBV3-1 (or the pseudogene TRBV3-2) with TRBJ2-2; 8 bases fit TRBD2. CDR3 size: 17 residues. V dropped 6 bases and J dropped 2; count of bases not matched to a gene: 11. CDR1 is LGHDT, CDR2 YNNKEL, per germline (reference sequence). This CDR3 reads CASSRTGTRVNTGELFF. CDR3 coding DNA: TGTGCCAGCAGTCGAACCGGGACTAGAGTTAACACCGGGGAGCTGTTTTTT.

The chain links TRBV30 to TRBJ2-2; the D is unclear. The CDR3 is made up of 12 amino acids. V lost 4 bases and J lost 8, with 11 bases in between. Germline CDR1 and CDR2: GTSNPN and SVGIG (reference sequence). In DNA, the CDR3 is TGTGCCTGGAAGGCAAACCCGGGGGAGCTGTTTTTT. This codes for CAWKANPGELFF.

The chain joins TRBV7-8 to TRBJ2-7; a possible D gene is TRBD2 (6 bases). The CDR3 runs to 13 residues. The germline V and J ends were trimmed by 0 bases and 3 bases, with 6 bases remaining between them. Germline V lookup: CDR1 SGHVS, CDR2 FQNEAQ. In DNA, the CDR3 is TGTGCCAGCAGCTTAGCGGGAGGCTACGAGCAGTACTTC. This codes for CASSLAGGYEQYF.

A word on this clone: The identical CDR3 is also encoded by other nucleotide sequences in the sample. V gene TRBV13 combines with J gene TRBJ2-3; no definite D call. The CDR3 runs to 12 residues. Germline lookup yields CDR1 PRHDT and CDR2 FYEKMQ (reference sequence). With 5 bases removed from V and 1 base from J, the gap between germline ends came to 4 bases. CDR3 protein: CASSPGTDTQYF. CDR3 coding DNA: TGTGCCAGCAGCCCCGGCACAGATACGCAGTATTTT.

This clone was observed a single time. The CDR3 nucleotides read TGCGCCAGCAGTCAACAGGGGAACACTGAAGCTTTCTTT. It is translated as CASSQQGNTEAFF. The chain employs TRBV5-1 and TRBJ1-1; tentatively, D is TRBD1 (6 bases). V shed 5 bases and J shed 1 base, with 9 bases lying between them. This CDR3 region has 13 residues. CDR1 SGHRS and CDR2 YFSETQ come from the germline V gene.

V and J are TRBV6-1 and TRBJ1-4; D may be TRBD1 (5 bases). The CDR3 is made up of 15 amino acids. Per the germline V gene, CDR1 is MNHNS and CDR2 is SASEGT. V lost 2 bases to trimming and J lost 4 bases, with 11 bases between them. CDR3 DNA sequence: TGTGCCAGCAGTGAACCCCCAGGGCGTAATGAAAAACTGTTTTTT. This translates into CASSEPPGRNEKLFF.

V and J are TRBV18 and TRBJ1-5; maybe TRBD1 (6 bases). In germline, CDR1 is KGHSH, CDR2 LQKENI. CDR3 length equals 14 residues. Trimming left V 4 bases short and J 7 bases short, with 14 bases between. CDR3 sequence (DNA): TGTGCCAGCTCACTTCGACAGGCTGAACAGCCCCAGCATTTT. Translation: CASSLRQAEQPQHF.

V usage is TRBV2 and J usage is TRBJ1-2; the D gene is possibly TRBD1 (5 bases). The CDR3 sequence is 13 residues long. Germline V gene sequence: CDR1 SNHLY, CDR2 FYNNEI. Trimming cost V 6 bases and J 2 bases, with 10 bases left between them. The CDR3 protein is CASRTEGNYGYTF. In DNA form, the CDR3 reads TGTGCCAGCAGGACCGAGGGGAACTATGGCTACACCTTC.

CDR3 DNA: TGTGCCAGCAGTGATCCGTTGCTAGCGGGGGGGGTGCAGTTCTTC. It is translated as CASSDPLLAGGVQFF. The chain recombines TRBV2 with TRBJ2-1; 12 bases are shared with TRBD2. Germline CDR1 is SNHLY and CDR2 is FYNNEI. The CDR3 is made up of 15 amino acids. The ends lost 3 bases at V and 12 bases at J; junction bases unmatched: 9.

This chain uses TRBV6-5 with TRBJ1-2; maybe TRBD1 (5 bases). The V end lost 5 bases, the J end lost 6 bases, and 19 bases lay between the germline ends. CDR3 length: 15 residues. Looked up from germline, CDR1 is MNHEY and CDR2 is SVGAGI. Written as DNA, the CDR3 is TGTGCCAGCAGTCGCCTAGGAGCAGGGCTTCATGGCTACACCTTC. As protein: CASSRLGAGLHGYTF.

This chain connects TRBV3-1 (or the pseudogene TRBV3-2) to TRBJ1-1, with D possibly being TRBD1 (5 bases). The germline V gene has CDR1 LGHDT and CDR2 YNNKEL (reference sequence). The CDR3 has 13 amino acids. Trimming left V 8 bases short and J 6 bases short, with 16 bases between. CDR3 coding DNA: TGTGCCAGCCAAGGAACAGGCGGCCCTGAAGCTTTCTTT. This encodes CASQGTGGPEAFF.

The CDR3 here is CASSPGQGGYNEQFF. In nucleotides, the CDR3 is TGTGCCAGCAGCCCGGGACAGGGGGGCTACAATGAGCAGTTCTTC. The chain employs TRBV6-5 and TRBJ2-1; 11 bases match TRBD1. CDR3 length: 15 residues. The germline CDR1 and CDR2 sequences are MNHEY and SVGAGI. V shed 6 bases and J 3 bases; nucleotides not matched to a gene: 4.

In nucleotides, the CDR3 is TGTGCCAGCAGACTACAGGGGGTGGACGAAAAACTGTTTTTT. This gives the protein CASRLQGVDEKLFF. The chain joins TRBV7-9 to TRBJ1-4; TRBD1 agrees at 8 bases. CDR1 and CDR2 from the germline V gene are SEHNR and FQNEAQ (reference sequence). The CDR3 contains 14 residues. With 6 bases clipped from V and 8 bases from J, the junction kept 8 bases outside the gene matches.

The rearrangement uses TRBV2 and TRBJ1-2, with D perhaps TRBD1 (5 bases). Germline lookup yields CDR1 SNHLY and CDR2 FYNNEI. The CDR3 is 15 amino acids. The V end lost 2 bases, the J end lost 8 bases, and 18 bases lay between the germline ends. The CDR3 DNA sequence: TGTGCCAGCAGTGAATTTAGGGGCGCGACCAGGGGCTACACCTTC. This encodes CASSEFRGATRGYTF. The variable domain in full, with the rest retrieved from reference TRBV2 and TRBJ1-2, is EPEVTQTPSHQVTQMGQEVILRCVPISNHLYFYWYRQILGQKVEFLVSFYNNEISEKSEIFDDQFSVERPDGSNFTLKIRSTKLEDSAMYFCASSEFRGATRGYTFGSGTRLTVV.

The chain recombines TRBV6-5 with TRBJ1-2; 7 nucleotides agree with TRBD1. Germline V gives CDR1 MNHEY, CDR2 SVGAGI. The V gene end was trimmed by 7 bases and the J gene end by 6 bases; junction bases not matched to a gene: 8. This CDR3 comprises 13 residues. CDR3 protein: CASTRNRGDGYTF. CDR3 nucleotide sequence: TGTGCCAGCACCCGAAACAGGGGCGATGGCTACACCTTC.

The V call is TRBV7-9, the J call TRBJ1-1; unclear D gene. CDR3 length: 11 residues. V was shortened by 3 bases and J by 10 bases, with 9 bases between the two germline ends. Germline V lookup: CDR1 SEHNR, CDR2 FQNEAQ (reference sequence). CDR3 bases: TGTGCCAGCAGCTTGTCATGGACAGCTTTCTTT. Translated: CASSLSWTAFF.

This chain joins TRBV4-1 and TRBJ2-1; 13 bases are a match to TRBD2. The CDR3 is 21 residues long. Per the germline V gene, CDR1 is MGHRA and CDR2 is YSYEKL. V lost 1 base and J lost 0; bases outside the gene matches: 12. The CDR3 region has the DNA TGCGCCAGCAGCCAAGTTTTCACCATAGGACTAGCGGGGGCCTCCTACAATGAGCAGTTCTTC. This codes for CASSQVFTIGLAGASYNEQFF.

Written as DNA, the CDR3 is TGTGCCAGCAGCCATAGACAGGGGGGTAGCACTGAAGCTTTCTTT. Residues: CASSHRQGGSTEAFF. The chain uses TRBV7-2 and TRBJ1-1; TRBD1 matches at 9 bases. The trim removed 5 bases at V and 4 bases at J, leaving 8 bases unmatched. Germline assignment: CDR1 SGHTA and CDR2 FQGNSA. The CDR3 totals 15 residues.

The chain couples TRBV6-5 to TRBJ2-7, with 13 positions matching TRBD2. The germline V gene encodes CDR1 MNHEY and CDR2 SVGAGI. The CDR3 consists of 15 residues. Losses at the gene ends were 6 bases for V and 4 bases for J; bases not matched to a gene: 6. CDR3 in amino acids: CASRRTSGRAYEQYF. The DNA of the CDR3 is TGTGCCAGCAGACGGACTAGCGGGAGAGCATACGAGCAGTACTTC.